The 32 T cell receptor beta chains in this list originate from one sample, sequenced in a study of blood T cell repertoires in COVID-19. Here immunoSEQ multiplex PCR was the method, and the copy in TCRdb shows in-frame clones only, minus some. The sample lists 150,000 or so clones, around 83% occurring once. Sequenced sample: PBMCs or T cells enriched from blood (not recorded which). These receptors were collected from a woman between 50 and 59 years old who had been exposed to COVID-19.

The chain links TRBV19 to TRBJ1-2; TRBD1 might be the D (6 bases). The CDR3 consists of 14 residues. Trimming took 5 bases from V and 4 from J, leaving 14 bases between them. The germline V gene has CDR1 LNHDA and CDR2 SQIVND (reference sequence). CDR3 region: CASSPPDRFYGYTF. The CDR3 DNA sequence: TGTGCCAGTAGTCCTCCGGACAGATTCTATGGCTACACCTTC.

This chain joins TRBV5-1 and TRBJ2-7, with TRBD2 identical over 13 bases. J gave up 4 bases and V 0 bases, and 4 bases lay outside the gene matches. CDR1 is SGHRS, CDR2 YFSETQ, per germline. The CDR3 length is 16 residues. CDR3 DNA: TGCGCCAGCAGCTTGGCGACTAGCGGGAGGTGGTACGAGCAGTACTTC. Amino acids: CASSLATSGRWYEQYF. The full variable domain, its missing parts supplied by reference TRBV5-1 and TRBJ2-7, is KAGVTQTPRYLIKTRGQQVTLSCSPISGHRSVSWYQQTPGQGLQFLFEYFSETQRNKGNFPGRFSGRQFSNSRSEMNVSTLELGDSALYLCASSLATSGRWYEQYFGPGTRLTVT.

The gene calls are TRBV7-2 and TRBJ2-7, with D perhaps TRBD2 (6 bases). V lost 2 bases and J lost 4, with 15 bases in between. CDR1 is SGHTA and CDR2 is FQGNSA in the germline V gene. The CDR3 length is 15 residues. The CDR3, as DNA: TGTGCCAGCAGCTTAATGCTGGGAGGACCTTACGAGCAGTACTTC. It encodes CASSLMLGGPYEQYF.

The chain is built from TRBV7-8 and TRBJ1-5; D remains ambiguous. This CDR3 has 16 amino acids. Germline V gives CDR1 SGHVS, CDR2 FQNEAQ. V was trimmed by 5 bases and J by 4 bases, leaving 18 bases between them. The CDR3 protein is CASSASGARANQPQHF. The CDR3 coding sequence is TGTGCCAGCAGCGCGTCGGGAGCACGGGCGAATCAGCCCCAGCATTTT.

The chain is built from TRBV18 and TRBJ2-7; the D gene is possibly TRBD1 (6 bases). This CDR3 has 17 residues. Between the trimmed V and J ends, which lost 2 bases and 3 bases, there was a span of 20 bases. Looked up from germline, CDR1 is KGHSH and CDR2 is LQKENI. The CDR3 here is CASSPILSGGSYYEQYF. The CDR3 bases are TGTGCCAGCTCACCAATCCTAAGTGGGGGCAGCTACTACGAGCAGTACTTC. Based on the CDR3 plus reference TRBV18 and TRBJ2-7, the full variable domain is NAGVMQNPRHLVRRRGQEARLRCSPMKGHSHVYWYRQLPEEGLKFMVYLQKENIIDESGMPKERFSAEFPKEGPSILRIQQVVRGDSAAYFCASSPILSGGSYYEQYFGPGTRLTVT.

The J gene is TRBJ1-2, the V gene TRBV29-1; perhaps TRBD1 as D (6 bases). Trimming shortened V by 3 bases and J by 1 base, and 15 bases separated the two germline ends. The CDR3 spans 15 residues. The germline V gene encodes CDR1 SQVTM and CDR2 ANQGSEA. The CDR3, as DNA: TGCAGCGTTGAGGGGATACAGGGTTTTAACTATGGCTACACCTTC. Translation: CSVEGIQGFNYGYTF.

The chain joins TRBV4-1 to TRBJ2-6, with a weak D call TRBD1 (5 bases). The germline gives CDR1 MGHRA, CDR2 YSYEKL. V was shortened by 0 bases and J by 0 bases, with 6 bases between the two germline ends. This CDR3 is built from 16 residues. The CDR3 DNA is TGCGCCAGCAGCCAAGAAAGGGGCTCTGGGGCCAACGTCCTGACTTTC. Amino acid sequence: CASSQERGSGANVLTF.

CDR3 sequence reads: CASSESGLSTGELFF. CDR3 nucleotide sequence: TGTGCCAGCAGTGAATCGGGACTCAGCACCGGGGAGCTGTTTTTT. This sequence joins TRBV6-1 and TRBJ2-2, with a weak D call TRBD2 (6 bases). CDR3 length: 15 residues. V was shortened by 2 bases and J by 4 bases, with 11 bases between the two germline ends. Per germline, CDR1 MNHNS and CDR2 SASEGT.

The chain couples TRBV5-1 to TRBJ1-4; no clear D gene. The germline V gene encodes CDR1 SGHRS and CDR2 YFSETQ. This CDR3 is built from 16 residues. The ends were cut back, 0 bases at V and 3 bases at J, with 12 bases in the middle. DNA of the CDR3: TGCGCCAGCAGCTTGGGCAGTCACGGAGCTAATGAAAAACTGTTTTTT. It is translated as CASSLGSHGANEKLFF.

The chain is built from TRBV4-3 and TRBJ2-7, with 7 nucleotides matching TRBD1. J lost 3 bases, V lost 4 bases, and 9 bases had no gene match. CDR3 length: 15 residues. Germline loops: CDR1 LGHNA, CDR2 YSLEER. Written as DNA, the CDR3 is TGCGCCAGCAGCCGGACCACGGGACAGAACTACGAGCAGTACTTC. Protein product: CASSRTTGQNYEQYF.

The rearrangement joins TRBV4-3 to TRBJ2-6; TRBD2 matches 8 bases. Germline lookup yields CDR1 LGHNA and CDR2 YSLEER. This CDR3 region has 19 residues. Trimming removed 1 base from V and 0 bases from J; junction bases left unmatched: 8. The CDR3 coding sequence is TGCGCCAGCAGCCAAGTAAGGCCCGGGGGGGACTCTGGGGCCAACGTCCTGACTTTC. Translating gives CASSQVRPGGDSGANVLTF.

The chain recombines TRBV11-2 with TRBJ2-7, with 8 bases lining up with TRBD1. Per germline, CDR1 SGHAT and CDR2 FQNNGV. Germline trimming cut 5 bases from V and 5 bases from J; bases unmatched to any gene: 11. The CDR3 is 15 amino acids. The CDR3 DNA reads TGTGCCAGCAGCAGAGACAGGGGAATTTACAACGAGCAGTACTTC. Translating it yields CASSRDRGIYNEQYF.

The gene calls are TRBV7-9 and TRBJ1-1; no reliable D call. V was shortened by 1 base and J by 1 base, with 10 bases between the two germline ends. CDR1 is SEHNR and CDR2 is FQNEAQ in the germline V gene (reference sequence). CDR3 length equals 15 residues. The DNA of the CDR3 is TGTGCCAGCAGCTTAGGCTGGGAGGCGAACACTGAAGCTTTCTTT. It encodes CASSLGWEANTEAFF. Full variable domain (outside the CDR3, taken from reference TRBV7-9 and TRBJ1-1): DTGVSQNPRHKITKRGQNVTFRCDPISEHNRLYWYRQTLGQGPEFLTYFQNEAQLEKSRLLSDRFSAERPKGSFSTLEIQRTEQGDSAMYLCASSLGWEANTEAFFGQGTRLTVV.

This clone was picked up one time. J is TRBJ1-1 and V is TRBV6-5, with 10 positions matching TRBD1. The trim removed 6 bases at V and 5 bases at J, leaving 6 bases unmatched. The V gene's germline CDR1 is MNHEY and CDR2 SVGAGI. This CDR3 is built from 14 residues. CDR3 sequence reads: CASRRDRGHTEAFF. The CDR3 DNA reads TGTGCCAGCAGGCGCGACAGGGGGCATACTGAAGCTTTCTTT.

This clone was observed a single time. The chain joins TRBV5-8 to TRBJ2-7; a weak D match, TRBD2 (5 bases). This CDR3 is built from 18 residues. CDR1 SGHTS and CDR2 YDEGEE come from the germline V gene. The V end was cut by 5 bases, the J end by 7 bases, with 31 bases between. CDR3 DNA: TGTGCCAGCAGTCGAAGGAGGTTTGAACCTCCAACCAACGGGGAGCAGTACTTC. Translating it yields CASSRRRFEPPTNGEQYF.

The chain links TRBV12-3 or TRBV12-4 to TRBJ2-2, with 7 bases aligning to TRBD1. The trim removed 6 bases at V and 6 bases at J, leaving 4 bases unmatched. The CDR3 is made up of 13 amino acids. In nucleotides, the CDR3 is TGTGCCAGCAGGTCCACAGGGGCCGGGGAGCTGTTTTTT. Translation gives CASRSTGAGELFF.

The chain combines TRBV7-2 with TRBJ2-7, with 7 bases matching TRBD2. CDR3 length: 15 amino acids. Germline CDR1 reads SGHTA; CDR2 reads FQGNSA. The trim removed 4 bases at V and 6 bases at J, leaving 12 bases unmatched. CDR3 residues: CASSSLSGSVGEQYF. The CDR3 bases are TGTGCCAGCAGCTCCCTTAGCGGGTCGGTGGGCGAGCAGTACTTC.

The V and J genes are TRBV7-2 and TRBJ1-1, with TRBD1 matching over 8 bases. CDR1 and CDR2 from the germline V gene are SGHTA and FQGNSA. The CDR3 is 14 residues long. V lost 4 bases and J lost 1; bases outside the gene matches: 2. CDR3 bases: TGTGCCAGCAGCTCCACAGGGGGGAACACTGAAGCTTTCTTT. It yields the protein CASSSTGGNTEAFF.

The chain combines TRBV27 with TRBJ1-1; 8 positions agree with TRBD1. The junction had 7 bases not matched to a gene; V was cut back by 3 bases and J by 4 bases. The length of the CDR3 is 15 residues. CDR1 is MNHEY and CDR2 is SMNVEV in the germline V gene (reference sequence). CDR3 coding DNA: TGTGCCAGCAGTTTTCAGGGGGCGCGGGTCACTGAAGCTTTCTTT. This gives the protein CASSFQGARVTEAFF.

The sample holds one count of this clone. This chain uses TRBV5-8 with TRBJ1-1; the D is unclear. Germline V lookup: CDR1 SGHTS, CDR2 YDEGEE. With 3 bases removed from V and 6 bases from J, the gap between germline ends came to 12 bases. This CDR3 spans 13 amino acids. The CDR3 bases are TGTGCCAGCAGCTCCCCCGCCGTAGCTGAAGCTTTCTTT. It yields the protein CASSSPAVAEAFF.

The chain joins TRBV10-1 to TRBJ1-1; 8 bases are shared with TRBD1. The CDR3 extends over 15 amino acids. Trimming removed 7 bases from V and 3 bases from J; junction bases left unmatched: 10. Germline V gives CDR1 WNHNN, CDR2 SYGVQD (reference sequence). CDR3 sequence (DNA): TGCGCCAGCAAGCGGACAGGGAGGAGGGACACTGAAGCTTTCTTT. Translating gives CASKRTGRRDTEAFF.

This clone was observed once. This chain uses TRBV5-1 with TRBJ2-7, with D hard to call. Trimming removed 2 bases from V and 0 bases from J, with 12 bases in between. CDR1 is SGHRS, CDR2 YFSETQ, per germline. The CDR3 is made up of 15 amino acids. The CDR3 nucleotides are TGCGCCAGCAGCTTCCTCCCCGACACCTCCTACGAGCAGTACTTC. Its protein is CASSFLPDTSYEQYF.

The chain has TRBV25-1 and TRBJ1-2; no definite D call. Trimming took 2 bases from V and 9 from J, leaving 10 bases between them. Germline CDR1 and CDR2: MGHDK and SYGVNS. There are 12 residues in the CDR3. CDR3 nucleotides: TGTGCCAGCAGTGAAGGTGGGGAGAGCTACACCTTC. As protein: CASSEGGESYTF.

This clone showed up just once. The CDR3 spells CASSSWTGQGVQPQHF. The CDR3 region has the DNA TGTGCCAGCAGCAGTTGGACGGGACAGGGTGTTCAGCCCCAGCATTTT. The J gene is TRBJ1-5, the V gene TRBV27; 9 positions match TRBD1. The germline CDR1 and CDR2 sequences are MNHEY and SMNVEV (reference sequence). The ends lost 6 bases at V and 6 bases at J; junction bases unmatched: 12. The CDR3 runs to 16 residues.

The chain links TRBV19 to TRBJ2-5, with 8 nucleotides matching TRBD2. V lost 6 bases, J lost 2 bases, and 5 bases stayed unmatched. Looked up from germline, CDR1 is LNHDA and CDR2 is SQIVND (reference sequence). The CDR3 has 14 amino acids. The CDR3 protein is CASSPGGSQETQYF. Here the CDR3 DNA reads TGTGCCAGTAGCCCGGGGGGGTCTCAAGAGACCCAGTACTTC.

This chain uses TRBV19 with TRBJ1-3, with D perhaps matching TRBD1 (6 bases). Germline CDR1 LNHDA, CDR2 SQIVND (reference sequence). V was trimmed by 5 bases and J by 2 bases, leaving 13 bases between them. The CDR3 consists of 15 residues. In DNA, the CDR3 is TGTGCCAGTAGTGATACAGGGTCCCCTGGAAACACCATATATTTT. It encodes CASSDTGSPGNTIYF.

The gene calls are TRBV30 and TRBJ2-2; 8 nucleotides align to TRBD1. This CDR3 comprises 13 residues. Germline loops: CDR1 GTSNPN, CDR2 SVGIG (reference sequence). The trim removed 5 bases at V and 1 base at J, leaving 0 bases unmatched. This CDR3 is CAWGTGNTGELFF. The CDR3 coding sequence is TGTGCCTGGGGGACAGGGAACACCGGGGAGCTGTTTTTT.

V and J are TRBV6-5 and TRBJ1-4; D not resolved. The CDR3 has 15 amino acids. Trimming removed 4 bases at V and 6 bases at J, with 15 bases between. Germline CDR1 reads MNHEY; CDR2 reads SVGAGI. CDR3: CASSFPTVFDEKLFF. The CDR3 DNA reads TGTGCCAGCAGTTTCCCTACAGTGTTTGATGAAAAACTGTTTTTT.

This chain joins TRBV19 and TRBJ1-5; possibly TRBD1 for D (5 bases). Germline V CDR1 and CDR2: LNHDA, SQIVND (reference sequence). The CDR3 runs 14 residues. The V end lost 2 bases, the J end lost 5 bases, and 10 bases lay between the germline ends. CDR3 in DNA: TGTGCCAGTAGTATAATGGGAGGGGATCAGCCCCAGCATTTT. It translates to CASSIMGGDQPQHF.

This chain uses TRBV5-1 with TRBJ2-3, with D possibly TRBD2 on 7 matching bases. In germline, CDR1 is SGHRS, CDR2 YFSETQ. CDR3 length: 15 amino acids. Trimming pared 2 bases from V and 0 bases from J, leaving 10 bases between. The CDR3 DNA reads TGCGCCAGCAGCTTCGGGGGGCTGAGCACAGATACGCAGTATTTT. Amino acids: CASSFGGLSTDTQYF.

The rearrangement links TRBV9 to TRBJ2-5; D possibly corresponds to TRBD2 (6 bases). V lost 2 bases, J lost 4 bases, and 9 bases lay in between. The CDR3 sequence is 13 residues long. CDR1 is SGDLS and CDR2 is YYNGEE in the germline V gene. For the CDR3, the DNA is TGTGCCAGCAGCGTTGGGGGGAGAGAGACCCAGTACTTC. Encoded protein: CASSVGGRETQYF.

The chain uses TRBV5-1 and TRBJ2-7, with D tentatively TRBD2 (6 bases). Germline V gives CDR1 SGHRS, CDR2 YFSETQ. The CDR3 has 15 amino acids. V lost 2 bases to trimming and J lost 3 bases, with 15 bases between them. The DNA of the CDR3 is TGCGCCAGCAGCTTAGTCGGGACTGGTATCTACGAGCAGTACTTC. Its translation: CASSLVGTGIYEQYF.